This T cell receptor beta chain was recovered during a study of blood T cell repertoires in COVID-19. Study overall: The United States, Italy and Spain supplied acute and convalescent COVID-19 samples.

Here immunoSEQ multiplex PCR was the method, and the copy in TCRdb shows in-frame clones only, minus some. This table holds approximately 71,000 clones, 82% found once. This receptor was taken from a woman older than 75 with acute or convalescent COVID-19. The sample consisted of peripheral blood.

Here the CDR3 reads CASSSVYEQYF. For the CDR3, the DNA is TGTGCCAGCAGCTCGGTTTACGAGCAGTACTTC. This chain uses TRBV7-6 with TRBJ2-7; D ambiguous. The CDR3 spans 11 residues. V lost 4 bases to trimming and J lost 4 bases, with 5 bases between them. CDR1 and CDR2 from the germline V gene are SGHVS and FNYEAQ.